The sequence of this T cell receptor beta chain was determined in a study of technical replicates of blood from a handful of donors. Libraries were prepared by immunoSEQ multiplex PCR; TCRdb keeps only in-frame clonotypes and omits some of them. Of fewer than 85,000 clones in the sample, roughly 94% were seen once. There are 12 residues in the CDR3. Per germline, CDR1 MDHEN and CDR2 SYDVKM. V lost 7 bases, J lost 5 bases, and 11 bases lay in between. This TCR derives from a human donor in good health. The V gene is TRBV28, the J gene TRBJ1-2; D gene uncertain. The source material was T cells isolated from PBMCs. The CDR3 DNA sequence: TGTGCCAGCACCTTGAAGCCATATGGCTACACCTTC. Amino acids: CASTLKPYGYTF.